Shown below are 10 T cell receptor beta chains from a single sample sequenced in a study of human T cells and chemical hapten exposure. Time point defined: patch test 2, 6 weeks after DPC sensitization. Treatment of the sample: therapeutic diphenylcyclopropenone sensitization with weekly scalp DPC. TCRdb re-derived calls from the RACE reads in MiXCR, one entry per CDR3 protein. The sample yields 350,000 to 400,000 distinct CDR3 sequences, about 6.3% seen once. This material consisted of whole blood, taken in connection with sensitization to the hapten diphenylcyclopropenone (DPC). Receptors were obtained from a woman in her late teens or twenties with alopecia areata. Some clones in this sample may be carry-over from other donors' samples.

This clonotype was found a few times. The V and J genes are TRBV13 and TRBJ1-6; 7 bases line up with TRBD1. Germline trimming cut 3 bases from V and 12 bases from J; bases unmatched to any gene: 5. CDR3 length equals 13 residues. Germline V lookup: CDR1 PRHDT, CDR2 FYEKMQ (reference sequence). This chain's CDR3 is CASSFTGERPLHF. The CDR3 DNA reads TGTGCCAGCAGCTTCACAGGGGAAAGACCCCTCCACTTT.

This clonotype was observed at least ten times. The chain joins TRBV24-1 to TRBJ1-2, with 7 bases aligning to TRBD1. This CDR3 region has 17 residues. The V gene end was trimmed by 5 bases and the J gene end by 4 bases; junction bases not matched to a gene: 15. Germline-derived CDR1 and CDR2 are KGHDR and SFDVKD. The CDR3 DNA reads TGTGCCACCAGTGTATCCCGCCGAACAGGGGTAATCTATGGCTACACCTTC. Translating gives CATSVSRRTGVIYGYTF.

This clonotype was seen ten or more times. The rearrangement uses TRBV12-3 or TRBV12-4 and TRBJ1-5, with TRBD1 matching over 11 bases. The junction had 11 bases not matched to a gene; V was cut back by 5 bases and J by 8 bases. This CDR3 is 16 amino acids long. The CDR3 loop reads CASSPGTGGQGEPQHF. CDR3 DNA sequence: TGTGCCAGCAGTCCCGGGACAGGGGGTCAGGGCGAGCCCCAGCATTTT.

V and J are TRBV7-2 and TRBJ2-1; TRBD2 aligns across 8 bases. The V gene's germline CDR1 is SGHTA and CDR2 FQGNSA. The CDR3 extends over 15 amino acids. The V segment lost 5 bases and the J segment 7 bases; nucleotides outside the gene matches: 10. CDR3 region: CASSPVAGGTNEQFF. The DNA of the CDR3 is TGTGCCAGCAGCCCCGTGGCGGGGGGCACTAATGAGCAGTTCTTC. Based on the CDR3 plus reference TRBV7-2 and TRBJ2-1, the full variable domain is GAGVSQSPSNKVTEKGKDVELRCDPISGHTALYWYRQSLGQGLEFLIYFQGNSAPDKSGLPSDRFSAERTGGSVSTLTIQRTQQEDSAVYLCASSPVAGGTNEQFFGPGTRLTVL.

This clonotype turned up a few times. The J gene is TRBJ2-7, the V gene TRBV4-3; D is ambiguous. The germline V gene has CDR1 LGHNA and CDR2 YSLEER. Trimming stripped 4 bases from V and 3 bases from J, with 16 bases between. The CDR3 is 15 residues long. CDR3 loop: CASSRGTLTDYEQYF. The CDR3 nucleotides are TGCGCCAGCAGCCGAGGTACGTTGACCGACTACGAGCAGTACTTC.

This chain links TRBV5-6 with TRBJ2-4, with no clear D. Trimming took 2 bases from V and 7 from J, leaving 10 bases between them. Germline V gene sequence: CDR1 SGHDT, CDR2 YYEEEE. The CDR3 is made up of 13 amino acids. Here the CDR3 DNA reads TGTGCCAGCAGCTTTACCGACACCAACATTCAGTACTTC. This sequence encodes CASSFTDTNIQYF. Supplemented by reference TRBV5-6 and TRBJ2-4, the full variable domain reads DAGVTQSPTHLIKTRGQQVTLRCSPKSGHDTVSWYQQALGQGPQFIFQYYEEEERQRGNFPDRFSGHQFPNYSSELNVNALLLGDSALYLCASSFTDTNIQYFGAGTRLSVL.

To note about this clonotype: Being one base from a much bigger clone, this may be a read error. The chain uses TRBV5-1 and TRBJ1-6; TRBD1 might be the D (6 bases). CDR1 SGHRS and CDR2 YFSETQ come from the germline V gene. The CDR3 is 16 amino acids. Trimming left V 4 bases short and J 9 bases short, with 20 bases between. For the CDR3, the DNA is TGCGCCAGCAGCCCCTTGTCAGACAGGCTACGTTCACCCCTCCACTTT. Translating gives CASSPLSDRLRSPLHF.

CDR3 amino acids: CASSLEPGDRGPSMNTEAFF. For the CDR3, the DNA is TGCGCCAGCAGCTTGGAACCCGGGGACAGGGGTCCTTCGATGAACACTGAAGCTTTCTTT. This chain uses TRBV5-1 with TRBJ1-1; 10 positions match TRBD1. CDR3 length equals 20 residues. Germline lookup yields CDR1 SGHRS and CDR2 YFSETQ. The ends lost 0 bases at V and 0 bases at J; junction bases unmatched: 14.

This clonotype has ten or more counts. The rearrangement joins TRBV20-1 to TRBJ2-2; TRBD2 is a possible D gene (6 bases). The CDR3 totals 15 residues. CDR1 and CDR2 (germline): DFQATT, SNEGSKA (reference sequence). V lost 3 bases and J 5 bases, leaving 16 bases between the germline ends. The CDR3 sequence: CSASGGRGGTGELFF. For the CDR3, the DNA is TGCAGTGCTAGTGGCGGTCGTGGAGGGACCGGGGAGCTGTTTTTT.

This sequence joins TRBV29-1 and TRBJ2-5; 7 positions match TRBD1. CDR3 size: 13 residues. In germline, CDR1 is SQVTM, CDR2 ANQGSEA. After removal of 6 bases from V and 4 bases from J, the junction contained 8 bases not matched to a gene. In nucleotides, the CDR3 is TGCAGCGTCGTCCGAGACAGGGCAGAGACCCAGTACTTC. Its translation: CSVVRDRAETQYF.